This entry describes one T cell receptor beta chain. The antigen remains unidentified. This entry comes from a study of graft-versus-host responses after intestinal transplantation. Study in general: The study gave all recipients anti-thymocyte globulin induction, then tacrolimus and steroids for 2 to 3 years.

The study, taken as a whole, reports: Detected in recipient marrow were GvH clones, some of which were first observed in ileum or blood.

Only in-frame clones appear in the TCRdb table, and some are missing; sequencing was by immunoSEQ multiplex PCR. This table has 90,000 to 120,000 clones, roughly 86% appearing once. The ends lost 4 bases at V and 5 bases at J; junction bases unmatched: 4. CDR3 length equals 14 residues. Germline values: CDR1 ENHRY, CDR2 SYGVKD. This clonotype was sampled from a human donor who was the organ donor for an intestinal transplant. The rearrangement joins TRBV10-3 to TRBJ2-1, with TRBD2 identical over 8 bases. The specimen comprised unstimulated CD4+ T cells sorted from spleen or lymph node cells, sampled before transplant. DNA of the CDR3: TGTGCCATCAGTGTGACTAGCGCCGACAATGAGCAGTTCTTC. It specifies CAISVTSADNEQFF.